The clone carrying this TCR beta chain was observed a few times. Its antigen is as yet unknown. Used for diagnoses were clinical symptoms, serum thyroxine and TRAb, thyroid ultrasound and orbital computed tomography. Regions amplified from RNA transcripts were the TCR beta CDR3 regions. During a first-round RT-PCR of the TCR CDR3, the HTBI primer set was used. Each CDR3 protein is one row after TCRdb ran MiXCR on the multiplex PCR reads. The sample lists 750,000 to 900,000 distinct CDR3 sequences; 38% were seen once. Deletions cut 1 base from V and 8 bases from J, with 17 bases between. The germline V gene has CDR1 SGHTA and CDR2 FQGNSA. The CDR3 has 15 amino acids. This sample is drawn from a study of T cells in Graves' hyperthyroidism and ophthalmopathy. Findings of the study overall: Ophthalmopathy got predicted by the model a median roughly 6.4 months before its onset. Among clonotypes expanded in thyroid above 0.001, most were also found in blood.

This chain uses TRBV7-2 with TRBJ1-1; D may be TRBD1 (5 bases). The receptor was derived from a man between 18 and 29 years old with Graves' hyperthyroidism. The specimen was blood. CDR3 residues: CASSLDGTVSGEAFF. CDR3 DNA: TGTGCCAGCAGCTTAGACGGGACGGTCAGTGGAGAAGCTTTCTTT.